These 9 T cell receptor beta chains share one sample of origin, sequenced in a study of cytomegalovirus exposure and HLA in healthy donors. The PCR employed 60 Vbeta primers together with 13 Jbeta primers. Sequenced by immunoSEQ multiplex PCR; TCRdb stores in-frame clones only, minus some. Recorded for this sample: under 95,000 clones. Source material: PBMCs. The receptors originated from a female donor in good health and CMV-seropositive.

The chain joins TRBV2 to TRBJ2-7; D is perhaps TRBD2 (5 bases). The CDR3 length is 10 residues. V was trimmed by 6 bases and J by 5 bases, leaving 5 bases between them. CDR1 SNHLY and CDR2 FYNNEI come from the germline V gene. The CDR3 region has the DNA TGTGCCAGCAGGGAGGACGAGCAGTACTTC. This codes for CASREDEQYF.

The chain joins TRBV4-3 to TRBJ2-5, with 9 positions matching TRBD2. The CDR3 totals 15 residues. V lost 4 bases, J lost 2 bases, and 5 bases stayed unmatched. The germline CDR1 and CDR2 sequences are LGHNA and YSLEER. The CDR3 DNA reads as TGCGCCAGCAGCCTAGCGGGGGATCCTCAAGAGACCCAGTACTTC. Encoded protein: CASSLAGDPQETQYF.

This rearrangement joins TRBV4-2 to TRBJ1-4; 12 bases line up with TRBD1. The CDR3 loop spans 18 amino acids. Germline trimming cut 1 base from V and 7 bases from J; bases unmatched to any gene: 10. The germline gives CDR1 LGHNA, CDR2 YNFKEQ. The CDR3 region is CASSQGGTGGDYSEKLFF. The CDR3 DNA follows: TGTGCCAGCAGCCAAGGTGGGACAGGGGGCGACTATAGTGAAAAACTGTTTTTT.

V is TRBV11-3 and J is TRBJ2-7; 9 positions agree with TRBD1. CDR3 length: 14 amino acids. Germline V CDR1 and CDR2: SGHNT, YENEEA. V trimming: 5 bases; J trimming: 2 bases; junction bases outside the gene matches: 4. The CDR3 sequence: CASSTQGATYEQYF. Here the CDR3 DNA reads TGTGCCAGCAGCACACAGGGGGCAACCTACGAGCAGTACTTC.

With respect to this clone: One junction end does not reproduce the germline sequence, and a read error may be involved. The rearrangement links TRBV19 to TRBJ2-3; D unclear. This CDR3 comprises 12 residues. Germline V gene data show CDR1 as LNHDA and CDR2 as SQIVND (reference sequence). As DNA, the CDR3 is TGTGCCAGTAGTCCTTCCACAGATAAGCAGTATTTT. It is translated as CASSPSTDKQYF.

The V and J genes are TRBV2 and TRBJ2-3; TRBD2 matches 7 bases. The CDR3 is made up of 13 amino acids. The junction had 2 bases not matched to a gene; V was cut back by 6 bases and J by 2 bases. Germline V lookup: CDR1 SNHLY, CDR2 FYNNEI. CDR3 loop: CASSRDYTDTQYF. The CDR3 nucleotides read TGTGCCAGCAGCCGGGACTACACAGATACGCAGTATTTT.

CDR3 nucleotide sequence: TGTGCCAGCAGCTTGCCGGGGGAACGACAAGAGACCCAGTACTTC. It specifies CASSLPGERQETQYF. V usage is TRBV5-4 and J usage is TRBJ2-5, with a possible D match to TRBD2 (6 bases). This CDR3 has 15 residues. Germline V lookup: CDR1 SGHNT, CDR2 YYREEE (reference sequence). Trimming left V 1 base short and J 2 bases short, with 12 bases between.

The chain employs TRBV18 and TRBJ2-5; D is possibly TRBD1 (5 bases). Germline V gives CDR1 KGHSH, CDR2 LQKENI. Trimming took off 6 bases at V and 4 bases at J, with 12 bases between the two ends. The length of the CDR3 is 13 residues. The CDR3 DNA is TGTGCCAGCTCGCCGGACAAGGTAGAGACCCAGTACTTC. Amino acids: CASSPDKVETQYF.

The chain has TRBV6-1 and TRBJ2-3, with D possibly matching TRBD2 (6 bases). Trimming cost V 7 bases and J 2 bases, with 10 bases left between them. CDR3 length equals 13 residues. From germline, CDR1 is MNHNS and CDR2 SASEGT. CDR3 DNA: TGTGCCAGCATGCTAGCGAACACAGATACGCAGTATTTT. It encodes CASMLANTDTQYF.